This T cell receptor beta chain was captured by sequencing in a study of blood T cell repertoires in COVID-19. Across the study: Acute-phase and convalescent COVID-19 samples originated in the United States, Italy and Spain. T cells, B-cell-depleted T cells, or PBMCs supplied cDNA or gDNA.

As handled by the study authors: Amplification from reference gene primers served as the basis for estimated nucleated cell counts. Here immunoSEQ multiplex PCR was the method, and the copy in TCRdb shows in-frame clones only, minus some. V and J calls and clone size come straight from that table; D and trimming were deduced from the DNA. The table lists some 140,000 clones, roughly 84% of them singletons. The CDR3 has 16 amino acids. Trimming stripped 6 bases from V and 7 bases from J, with 21 bases between. Germline values: CDR1 MNHEY, CDR2 SMNVEV (reference sequence). This TCR was recovered from a man aged 55-75 years with acute or convalescent COVID-19. The V call is TRBV27, the J call TRBJ2-2; D is possibly TRBD1 (6 bases). Sample: peripheral blood. The CDR3: CASSPPGPGQLGELFF. In DNA form, the CDR3 reads TGTGCCAGCAGCCCCCCGGGGCCCGGACAGCTCGGGGAGCTGTTTTTT.